This T cell receptor (beta chain) emerged from a study of regulatory T cells in long-lasting Graves disease. Background on the study: Antithyroid drugs had been taken by newly diagnosed Graves' patients for under 3 months.

Documented time point: newly diagnosed GD, antithyroid drugs for less than 3 months. The TCR library was made from RNA that had been extracted from PBMCs in TRIzol. Whole-study findings and limits: Favored usage of TRBV28, TRBJ1-2 and TRBJ2-5 was recorded in persistent disease.

Building the TCR beta libraries relied on iRepertoire HTBI primers, and CDR3 regions underwent Arm-PCR. TCRdb used MiXCR to reprocess the multiplex PCR reads, holding one entry per CDR3 protein. The sample carries fewer than 650,000 distinct CDR3 sequences, approximately 16% recorded once. The germline gives CDR1 SGHRS, CDR2 YFSETQ. CDR3 length equals 14 residues. As to this clonotype: Its specificity is unknown. This may be a read error: a much more frequent sequence differs by one nucleotide.

The sample also formed part of further work on T cells in Graves' hyperthyroidism and ophthalmopathy. That work adds: RT-PCR in the first round (using the HTBI primer set) targeted the TCR CDR3. It was a median around 6 months before onset that the model predicted ophthalmopathy.

The sample here was peripheral blood mononuclear cells (PBMCs), taken at new diagnosis, from a patient treated with antithyroid drugs. This TCR came from a man younger than 35 with Graves disease. This rearrangement joins TRBV5-1 to TRBJ1-1; D is unclear. CDR3 sequence reads: CASSLAASNTGAFF. Written as DNA, the CDR3 is TGCGCCAGCAGCTTGGCCGCGTCGAACACTGGAGCTTTCTTT.